This T cell receptor (beta chain) is from a study of T cells in Graves' hyperthyroidism and ophthalmopathy. This CDR3 contains 11 residues. Germline V gene lookup returns CDR1 DFQATT and CDR2 SNEGSKA (reference sequence). This clonotype was seen repeatedly, ten times or more. Patients between 18 and 65 years old had hyperthyroidism, newly diagnosed and lasting under 2 months. The investigators amplified TCR beta CDR3 regions from RNA transcripts. First-round RT-PCR of the TCR CDR3 relied on the HTBI primer set. TCRdb reprocessed the multiplex PCR reads via MiXCR and lists one record per CDR3 protein. The top ten clones hold approximately 8.2% of a sample with under 700,000 distinct CDR3 sequences, roughly 46% of them seen once.

The sample comprised peripheral blood or thyroid tissue (not recorded which). The V call is TRBV20-1, the J call TRBJ1-1, with a tentative D call TRBD1 (6 bases). The receptor was derived from a woman under 30 with Graves' hyperthyroidism. The CDR3: CSLQGYTEAFF. The CDR3 DNA reads TGCAGCCTACAGGGCTACACTGAAGCTTTCTTT.